This T cell receptor (beta chain) was captured by sequencing in a study of blood T cell repertoires in COVID-19. In the study's own analysis: Scientists estimated how many nucleated cells there were by amplifying reference gene primers. The repertoire was sequenced with immunoSEQ multiplex PCR; TCRdb's copy has only in-frame clones and lacks some. V and J calls and clone size come straight from that table; D and trimming were deduced from the DNA. The table has 300,000 to 350,000 clones, about 86% seen once. The participants were between 18 and 89 years old and came from 24 US areas. Participant-given clinical history determined each cohort assignment. This clone was found a few times. V trimming: 1 base; J trimming: 6 bases; junction bases outside the gene matches: 2. Germline CDR1 is SGHTA and CDR2 is FQGNSA. The CDR3 consists of 15 residues.

The chain links TRBV7-2 to TRBJ1-6, with 8 bases identical to TRBD1. The clonotype was recovered from a woman in her forties with acute COVID-19. The specimen was PBMCs or T cells enriched from blood (not recorded which). The CDR3 DNA follows: TGTGCCAGCAGCTTAGTGGGACAGGTTAATTCACCCCTCCACTTT. This sequence encodes CASSLVGQVNSPLHF.